The clone carrying this T cell receptor (beta chain) has only a few counts. The antigen is undetermined. Into CD45RA+ naive and CD45RA-negative memory subsets, the CD4+ cells were split. This sample is part of a study of shared clonotypes between healthy human individuals. Produced via immunoSEQ multiplex PCR; TCRdb's table is partial and in-frame only. Here the sample spans about 1 million clones, approximately 70% being singletons. Regarding the study as a whole: Larger estimated richness was generally seen in naive subsets than in memory subsets.

Germline V gene data show CDR1 as SNHLY and CDR2 as FYNNEI. This CDR3 region has 14 residues. V dropped 7 bases and J dropped 13 bases, with 20 bases sitting between them. Sequences were obtained from memory CD4+ T cells sorted from blood. As to subset: CD45RA-negative fraction. The origin of this receptor is a man aged 18 to 29 in good health. V gene TRBV2 combines with J gene TRBJ1-6; D remains ambiguous. The CDR3 sequence: CASKGGRGFFPLHF. The DNA for the CDR3 is TGTGCCAGCAAAGGCGGCAGAGGATTTTTTCCCCTCCACTTT.